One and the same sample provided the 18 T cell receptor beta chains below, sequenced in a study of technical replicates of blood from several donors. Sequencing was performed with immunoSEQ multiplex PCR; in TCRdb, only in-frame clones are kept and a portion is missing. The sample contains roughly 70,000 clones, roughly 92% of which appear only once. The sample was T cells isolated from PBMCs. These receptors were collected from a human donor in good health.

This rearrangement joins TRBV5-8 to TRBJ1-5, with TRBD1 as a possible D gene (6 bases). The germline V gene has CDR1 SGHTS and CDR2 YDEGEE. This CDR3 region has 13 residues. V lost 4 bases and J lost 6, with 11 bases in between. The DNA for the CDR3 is TGTGCCAGCAGCCAGGGGATAAGTCAGCCCCAGCATTTT. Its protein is CASSQGISQPQHF.

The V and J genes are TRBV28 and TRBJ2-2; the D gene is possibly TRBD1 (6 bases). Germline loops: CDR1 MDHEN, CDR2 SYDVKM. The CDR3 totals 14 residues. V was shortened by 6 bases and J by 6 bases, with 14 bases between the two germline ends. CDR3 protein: CASRSGVMAGELFF. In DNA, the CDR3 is TGTGCCAGCAGATCAGGGGTCATGGCCGGGGAGCTGTTTTTT.

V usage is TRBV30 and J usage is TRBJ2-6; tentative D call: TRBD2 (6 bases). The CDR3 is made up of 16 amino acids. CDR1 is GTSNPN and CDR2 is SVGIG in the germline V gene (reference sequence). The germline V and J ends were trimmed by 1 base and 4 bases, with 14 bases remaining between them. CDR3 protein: CAWSGRGLLGANVLTF. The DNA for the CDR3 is TGTGCCTGGAGTGGAAGGGGACTGCTGGGGGCCAACGTCCTGACTTTC.

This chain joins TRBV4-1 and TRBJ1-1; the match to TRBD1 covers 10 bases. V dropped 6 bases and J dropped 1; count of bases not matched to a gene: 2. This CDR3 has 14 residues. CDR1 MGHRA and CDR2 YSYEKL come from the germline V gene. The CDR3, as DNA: TGCGCCAGCAGTCGGGACAGGGGGAACACTGAAGCTTTCTTT. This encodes CASSRDRGNTEAFF.

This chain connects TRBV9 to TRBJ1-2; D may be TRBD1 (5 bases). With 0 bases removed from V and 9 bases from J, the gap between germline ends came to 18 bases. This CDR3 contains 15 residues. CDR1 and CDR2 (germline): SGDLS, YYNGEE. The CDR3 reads CASSVVVGPEGSYTF. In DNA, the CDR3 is TGTGCCAGCAGCGTAGTTGTCGGCCCGGAGGGGAGCTACACCTTC.

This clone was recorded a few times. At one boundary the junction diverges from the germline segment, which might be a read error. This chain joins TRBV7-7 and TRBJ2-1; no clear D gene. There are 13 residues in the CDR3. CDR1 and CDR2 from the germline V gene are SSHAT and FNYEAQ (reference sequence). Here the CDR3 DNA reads TGTGCTAGCAGTTCACGTCCCGGCAATGAGCAGTTCTTC. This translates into CASSSRPGNEQFF.

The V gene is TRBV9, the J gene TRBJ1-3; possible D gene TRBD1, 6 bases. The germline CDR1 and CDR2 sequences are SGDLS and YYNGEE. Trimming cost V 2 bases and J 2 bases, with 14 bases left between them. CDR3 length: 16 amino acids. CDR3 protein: CASSVRQEPPGNTIYF. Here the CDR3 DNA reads TGTGCCAGCAGCGTTAGACAGGAACCCCCTGGAAACACCATATATTTT.

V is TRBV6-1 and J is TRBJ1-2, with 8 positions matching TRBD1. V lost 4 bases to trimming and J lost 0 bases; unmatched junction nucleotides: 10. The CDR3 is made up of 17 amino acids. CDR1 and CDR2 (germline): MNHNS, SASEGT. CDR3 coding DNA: TGTGCCAGCAGTGGACAGGGGCTCACCAGGGCTAACTATGGCTACACCTTC. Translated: CASSGQGLTRANYGYTF.

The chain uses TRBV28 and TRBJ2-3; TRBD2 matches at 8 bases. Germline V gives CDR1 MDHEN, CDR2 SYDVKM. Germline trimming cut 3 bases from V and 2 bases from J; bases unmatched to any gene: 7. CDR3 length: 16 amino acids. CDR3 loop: CASSFTGRALTDTQYF. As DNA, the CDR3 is TGTGCCAGCAGTTTTACCGGGAGGGCCCTCACAGATACGCAGTATTTT. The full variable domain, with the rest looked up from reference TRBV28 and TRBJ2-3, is DVKVTQSSRYLVKRTGEKVFLECVQDMDHENMFWYRQDPGLGLRLIYFSYDVKMKEKGDIPEGYSVSREKKERFSLILESASTNQTSMYLCASSFTGRALTDTQYFGPGTRLTVL.

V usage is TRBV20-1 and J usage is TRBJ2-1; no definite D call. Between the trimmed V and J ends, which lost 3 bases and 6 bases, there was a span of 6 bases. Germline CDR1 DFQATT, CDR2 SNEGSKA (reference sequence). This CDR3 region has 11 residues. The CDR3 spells CSASPLNEQFF. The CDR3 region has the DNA TGCAGTGCTAGCCCCCTCAATGAGCAGTTCTTC.

The DNA for the CDR3 is TGCGCCAGCAGCCAAATACGCGGGAACTATGGCTACACCTTC. This translates into CASSQIRGNYGYTF. J is TRBJ1-2 and V is TRBV4-1; no clear D. The CDR3 spans 14 residues. Germline loops: CDR1 MGHRA, CDR2 YSYEKL. V lost 2 bases and J lost 2, with 9 bases in between.

The CDR3 region is CASSSVTGVGYTF. The CDR3, as DNA: TGTGCCAGCAGTTCCGTTACAGGGGTAGGCTACACCTTC. The chain carries TRBV27 and TRBJ1-2; 7 bases match TRBD1. Unmatched junction bases numbered 7, after V lost 4 bases and J lost 8 bases. The CDR3 length is 13 residues. Germline V gene lookup returns CDR1 MNHEY and CDR2 SMNVEV (reference sequence).

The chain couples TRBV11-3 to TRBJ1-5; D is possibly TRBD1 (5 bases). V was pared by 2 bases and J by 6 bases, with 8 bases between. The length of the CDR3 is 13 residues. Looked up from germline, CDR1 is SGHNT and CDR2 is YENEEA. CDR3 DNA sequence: TGTGCCAGCAGCTTACTGGGGGGTCAGCCCCAGCATTTT. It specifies CASSLLGGQPQHF.

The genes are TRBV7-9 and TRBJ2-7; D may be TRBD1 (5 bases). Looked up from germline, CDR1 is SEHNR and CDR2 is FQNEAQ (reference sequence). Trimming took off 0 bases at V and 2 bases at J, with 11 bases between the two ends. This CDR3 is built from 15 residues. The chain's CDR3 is CASSLAPQGPYEQYF. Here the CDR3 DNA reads TGTGCCAGCAGCTTAGCGCCCCAGGGCCCCTACGAGCAGTACTTC.

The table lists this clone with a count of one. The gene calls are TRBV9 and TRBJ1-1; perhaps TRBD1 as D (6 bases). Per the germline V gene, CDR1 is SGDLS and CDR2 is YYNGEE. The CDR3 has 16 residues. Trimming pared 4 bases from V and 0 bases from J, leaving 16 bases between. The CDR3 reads CASSSTAAGVNTEAFF. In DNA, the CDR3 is TGTGCCAGCAGCTCCACGGCCGCAGGGGTGAACACTGAAGCTTTCTTT.

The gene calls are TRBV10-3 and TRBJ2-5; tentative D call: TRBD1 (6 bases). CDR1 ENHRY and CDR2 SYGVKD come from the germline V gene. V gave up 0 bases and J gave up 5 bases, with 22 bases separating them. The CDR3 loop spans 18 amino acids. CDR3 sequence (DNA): TGTGCCATCAGTGAGTCGAGATTGGCCAGGGGCCGGCAGGAGACCCAGTACTTC. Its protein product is CAISESRLARGRQETQYF.

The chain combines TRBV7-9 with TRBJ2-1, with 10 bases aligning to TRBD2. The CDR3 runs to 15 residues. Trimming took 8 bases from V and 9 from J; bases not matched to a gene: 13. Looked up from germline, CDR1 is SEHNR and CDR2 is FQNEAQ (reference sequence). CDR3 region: CASSVYSGRSVEQFF. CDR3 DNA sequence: TGTGCCAGCTCTGTTTATAGCGGGAGGTCCGTTGAGCAGTTCTTC.

The CDR3 spells CATTGGVSNTIYF. The CDR3 bases are TGTGCCACCACCGGGGGGGTATCGAACACCATATATTTT. This chain connects TRBV15 to TRBJ1-3; D possibly corresponds to TRBD1 (5 bases). CDR3 size: 13 residues. V was cut by 7 bases and J by 7 bases, with 14 bases left in between. Germline assignment: CDR1 LNHNV and CDR2 YYDKDF (reference sequence).